This T cell receptor (beta chain) came from a study of Graves' ophthalmopathy and Graves' hyperthyroidism. This clonotype has just a few counts. V lost 5 bases, J lost 1 base, and 19 bases stayed unmatched. Germline V gives CDR1 SGHDN, CDR2 FVKESK. The CDR3 spans 19 residues. Amplifying from RNA transcripts, the study obtained TCR beta CDR3 regions. First-round RT-PCR used HTBI primers; second-round multiplex PCR followed. TCRdb called the multiplex PCR reads again in MiXCR, with one record for every CDR3 protein. The profile shows 900,000 to 1,200,000 distinct CDR3 sequences, 35% to 40% of them singletons.

Material for sequencing was peripheral blood or thyroid tissue (not recorded which). The sequence derives from an adult man with Graves' hyperthyroidism. The V gene is TRBV14, the J gene TRBJ1-2; 7 nucleotides match TRBD1. The DNA of the CDR3 is TGTGCCAGCAGCTCCTGGGGGGATAGCCGGGACAGCTTTAACTATGGCTACACCTTC. Its protein product is CASSSWGDSRDSFNYGYTF.